The 12 T cell receptor beta chains below all came from one sample that was sequenced in a study of blood T cell repertoires in COVID-19. Some clones are missing from TCRdb's copy, which holds only in-frame ones; the method was immunoSEQ multiplex PCR. The sample consists of more than 85,000 clones, around four fifths of them appearing once. Source material: peripheral blood. These receptor sequences come from a woman aged 55 to 70 with acute or convalescent COVID-19.

The genes are TRBV18 and TRBJ1-1, with a tentative D call TRBD1 (5 bases). Trimming took off 0 bases at V and 1 base at J, with 9 bases between the two ends. The CDR3 sequence is 15 residues long. Looked up from germline, CDR1 is KGHSH and CDR2 is LQKENI. The CDR3 sequence: CASSPPDNPNTEAFF. The CDR3 bases are TGTGCCAGCTCACCACCGGACAACCCGAACACTGAAGCTTTCTTT. The whole variable domain, filled in from reference TRBV18 and TRBJ1-1, reads NAGVMQNPRHLVRRRGQEARLRCSPMKGHSHVYWYRQLPEEGLKFMVYLQKENIIDESGMPKERFSAEFPKEGPSILRIQQVVRGDSAAYFCASSPPDNPNTEAFFGQGTRLTVV.

The chain uses TRBV2 and TRBJ1-2, with 7 nucleotides matching TRBD1. Unmatched junction bases numbered 8, after V lost 6 bases and J lost 4 bases. In germline, CDR1 is SNHLY, CDR2 FYNNEI. This CDR3 region has 14 residues. In nucleotides, the CDR3 is TGTGCCAGCAGGGAGGCAGGGGGGATCTATGGCTACACCTTC. This sequence encodes CASREAGGIYGYTF.

This clone appeared a few times. As DNA, the CDR3 is TGTGCCAGCAGTCGAAAGGGGACATACATAAGCCATAATTCACCCCTCCACTTT. This codes for CASSRKGTYISHNSPLHF. This chain uses TRBV28 with TRBJ1-6; maybe TRBD1 (6 bases). V dropped 5 bases and J dropped 5 bases, with 22 bases sitting between them. Germline V gene sequence: CDR1 MDHEN, CDR2 SYDVKM. This CDR3 contains 18 residues.

In DNA, the CDR3 is TGTGCCAGCTCGGGCAGCGGGAAAGAGACCCAGTACTTC. This encodes CASSGSGKETQYF. The genes are TRBV6-5 and TRBJ2-5, with TRBD2 matching 7 bases. Trimming at V came to 8 bases and at J to 3 bases, leaving 6 bases not matched to a gene. This CDR3 region has 13 residues. Germline V gene sequence: CDR1 MNHEY, CDR2 SVGAGI.

This clone was seen a handful of times. This sequence joins TRBV27 and TRBJ2-1; 7 nucleotides match TRBD1. Germline V gene lookup returns CDR1 MNHEY and CDR2 SMNVEV (reference sequence). This CDR3 comprises 13 residues. V lost 3 bases and J lost 13; bases outside the gene matches: 9. The DNA of the CDR3 is TGTGCCAGCAGTTTCACCTCGGGGACAGTCCAGTTCTTC. Protein: CASSFTSGTVQFF.

The V call is TRBV30, the J call TRBJ2-5; possible D gene TRBD2, 6 bases. CDR1 is GTSNPN, CDR2 SVGIG, per germline (reference sequence). The CDR3 has 13 amino acids. The V and J ends lost 0 bases and 4 bases respectively, with 9 bases between them. As DNA, the CDR3 is TGTGCCTGGAGTGTATACGGGAGAGAGACCCAGTACTTC. Residues: CAWSVYGRETQYF. Using reference TRBV30 and TRBJ2-5 for the parts outside the CDR3, the full variable domain is SQTIHQWPATLVQPVGSPLSLECTVEGTSNPNLYWYRQAAGRGLQLLFYSVGIGQISSEVPQNLSASRPQDRQFILSSKKLLLSDSGFYLCAWSVYGRETQYFGPGTRLLVL.

This clone was counted between two and nine times. V and J are TRBV18 and TRBJ2-3; no reliable D call. Trimming cost V 2 bases and J 1 base, with 13 bases left between them. This CDR3 spans 16 amino acids. Germline V gene sequence: CDR1 KGHSH, CDR2 LQKENI. In DNA form, the CDR3 reads TGTGCCAGCTCACCAGAGTCACGTCGGGGCACAGATACGCAGTATTTT. The encoded protein is CASSPESRRGTDTQYF.

The chain has TRBV7-2 and TRBJ1-2; 8 bases match TRBD1. The trim removed 1 base at V and 7 bases at J, leaving 5 bases unmatched. Germline assignment: CDR1 SGHTA and CDR2 FQGNSA. This CDR3 region has 14 residues. Here the CDR3 reads CASSLGGRGLGYTF. In nucleotides, the CDR3 is TGTGCCAGCAGCTTAGGGGGCAGGGGGCTTGGCTACACCTTC.

This chain joins TRBV3-1 (or the pseudogene TRBV3-2) and TRBJ1-1; D unresolved. The CDR3 consists of 13 residues. V was pared by 8 bases and J by 1 base, with 11 bases between. Germline values: CDR1 LGHDT, CDR2 YNNKEL (reference sequence). The CDR3 sequence: CASEGLANTEAFF. Written as DNA, the CDR3 is TGTGCCAGCGAGGGTTTGGCGAACACTGAAGCTTTCTTT.

This clone was seen once. This chain joins TRBV6-5 and TRBJ2-2; D perhaps matches TRBD1 (5 bases). Trimming pared 8 bases from V and 4 bases from J, leaving 8 bases between. The germline V gene encodes CDR1 MNHEY and CDR2 SVGAGI. CDR3 length: 12 residues. The CDR3 loop is CASRTSTGELFF. In DNA form, the CDR3 reads TGTGCCAGCCGGACATCCACCGGGGAGCTGTTTTTT.

In this sample, this clone turned up once. The chain carries TRBV4-2 and TRBJ1-4, with 8 nucleotides matching TRBD1. After removal of 4 bases from V and 4 bases from J, the junction contained 5 bases not matched to a gene. This CDR3 comprises 15 residues. Germline loops: CDR1 LGHNA, CDR2 YNFKEQ. The CDR3 nucleotides read TGTGCCAGCAGCCCTGACAGGGGCCATAATGAAAAACTGTTTTTT. Translating it yields CASSPDRGHNEKLFF.

The CDR3 region has the DNA TGTGCTAGTGGCCTCCGACAGGGAGGTGAAGCTTTCTTT. This gives the protein CASGLRQGGEAFF. J is TRBJ1-1 and V is TRBV12-5, with TRBD1 matching 7 bases. J gave up 7 bases and V 6 bases, and 8 bases lay outside the gene matches. The germline gives CDR1 LGHNT, CDR2 FRNRAP. CDR3 length: 13 residues.